This entry is about one T cell receptor (beta chain). These data are taken from a study of blood T cell repertoires in COVID-19. Study-wide background: There were acute and convalescent COVID-19 samples, and they came from the United States, Italy and Spain. T cells, B-cell-depleted T cells, or PBMCs supplied cDNA or gDNA.

As processed by the authors: Amplified reference gene primers provided the basis for estimating nucleated cell counts. Libraries were prepared by immunoSEQ multiplex PCR; TCRdb keeps only in-frame clonotypes and omits some of them. D and trimming were read from the DNA, whereas the V and J calls and clone size are those reported in that table. The table lists about 240,000 clones, roughly four fifths of them singletons. The sequence derives from a woman older than 75 with acute or convalescent COVID-19. Sequencing input: peripheral blood.

In DNA, the CDR3 is TGTGCCAGCAGCTTAGTCAGGGGTGGCAATGAGCAGTTCTTC. It specifies CASSLVRGGNEQFF. The chain uses TRBV5-4 and TRBJ2-1; D perhaps matches TRBD1 (6 bases). The CDR3 extends over 14 amino acids. Trimming shortened V by 2 bases and J by 6 bases, and 12 bases separated the two germline ends. In germline, CDR1 is SGHNT, CDR2 YYREEE (reference sequence).